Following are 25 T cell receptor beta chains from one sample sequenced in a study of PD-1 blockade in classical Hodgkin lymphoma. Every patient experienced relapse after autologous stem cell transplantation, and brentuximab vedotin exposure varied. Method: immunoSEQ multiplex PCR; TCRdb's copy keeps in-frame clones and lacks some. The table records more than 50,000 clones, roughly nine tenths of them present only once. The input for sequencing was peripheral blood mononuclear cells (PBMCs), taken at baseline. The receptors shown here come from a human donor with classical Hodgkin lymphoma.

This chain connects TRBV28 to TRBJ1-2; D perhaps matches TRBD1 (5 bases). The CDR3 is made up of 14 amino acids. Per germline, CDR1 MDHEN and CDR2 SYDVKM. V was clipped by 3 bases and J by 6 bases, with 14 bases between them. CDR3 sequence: CASSFTRGIDGYTF. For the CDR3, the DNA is TGTGCCAGCAGTTTCACCCGGGGGATCGATGGCTACACCTTC.

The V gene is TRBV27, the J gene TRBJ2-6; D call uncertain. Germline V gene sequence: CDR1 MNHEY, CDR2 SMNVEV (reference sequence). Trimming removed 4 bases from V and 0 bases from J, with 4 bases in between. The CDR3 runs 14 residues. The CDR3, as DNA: TGTGCCAGCAGTTCTATCTCTGGGGCCAACGTCCTGACTTTC. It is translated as CASSSISGANVLTF.

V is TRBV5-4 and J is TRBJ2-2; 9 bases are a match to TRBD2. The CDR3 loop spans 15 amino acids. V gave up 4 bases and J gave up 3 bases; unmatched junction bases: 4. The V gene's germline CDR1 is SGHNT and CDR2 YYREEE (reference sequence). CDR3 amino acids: CASSLSGSYTGELFF. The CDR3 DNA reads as TGTGCCAGCAGCCTTAGCGGGAGTTACACCGGGGAGCTGTTTTTT.

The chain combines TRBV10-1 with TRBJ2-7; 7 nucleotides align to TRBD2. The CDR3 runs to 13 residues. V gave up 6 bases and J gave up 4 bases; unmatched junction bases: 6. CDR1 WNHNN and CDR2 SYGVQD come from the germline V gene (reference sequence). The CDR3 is CASSAASGYEQYF. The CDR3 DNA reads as TGCGCCAGCAGCGCCGCTAGCGGATACGAGCAGTACTTC.

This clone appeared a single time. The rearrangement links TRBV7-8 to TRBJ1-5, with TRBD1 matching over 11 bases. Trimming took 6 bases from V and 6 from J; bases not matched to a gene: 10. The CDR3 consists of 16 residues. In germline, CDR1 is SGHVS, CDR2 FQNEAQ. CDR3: CASSLPGQGVGQPQHF. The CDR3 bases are TGTGCCAGCAGTTTACCGGGACAGGGGGTTGGTCAGCCCCAGCATTTT.

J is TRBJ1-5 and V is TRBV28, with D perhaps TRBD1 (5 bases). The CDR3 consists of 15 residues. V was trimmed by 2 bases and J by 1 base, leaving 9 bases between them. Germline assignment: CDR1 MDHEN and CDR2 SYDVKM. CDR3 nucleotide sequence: TGTGCCAGCAGTTTACCGGGGGAAAGCAATCAGCCCCAGCATTTT. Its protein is CASSLPGESNQPQHF.

The CDR3 region has the DNA TGCGCCAGCAGCTTGACAGCGGGGACAGCCACTTACGAGCAGTACTTC. Residues: CASSLTAGTATYEQYF. The chain joins TRBV5-1 to TRBJ2-7; D may match TRBD1 or TRBD2 (7 bases each). Trimming left V 1 base short and J 4 bases short, with 18 bases between. The CDR3 loop spans 16 amino acids. CDR1 and CDR2 (germline): SGHRS, YFSETQ.

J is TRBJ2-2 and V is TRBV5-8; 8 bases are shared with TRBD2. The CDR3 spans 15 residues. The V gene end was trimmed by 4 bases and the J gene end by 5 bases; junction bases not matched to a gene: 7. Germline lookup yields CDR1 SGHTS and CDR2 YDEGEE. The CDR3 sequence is CASSKTRLATGELFF. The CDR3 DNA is TGTGCCAGCAGCAAAACCAGACTAGCGACCGGGGAGCTGTTTTTT.

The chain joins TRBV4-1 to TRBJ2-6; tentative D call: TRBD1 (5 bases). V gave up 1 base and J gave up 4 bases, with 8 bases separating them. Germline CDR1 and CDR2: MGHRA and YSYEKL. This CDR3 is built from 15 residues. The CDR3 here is CASSQVGAGANVLTF. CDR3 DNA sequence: TGCGCCAGCAGCCAAGTAGGGGCCGGGGCCAACGTCCTGACTTTC.

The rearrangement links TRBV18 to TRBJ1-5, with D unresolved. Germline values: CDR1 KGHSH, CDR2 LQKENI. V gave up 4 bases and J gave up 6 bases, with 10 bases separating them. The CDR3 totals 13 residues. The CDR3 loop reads CASSLEDGQPQHF. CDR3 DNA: TGTGCCAGCTCACTGGAGGATGGTCAGCCCCAGCATTTT.

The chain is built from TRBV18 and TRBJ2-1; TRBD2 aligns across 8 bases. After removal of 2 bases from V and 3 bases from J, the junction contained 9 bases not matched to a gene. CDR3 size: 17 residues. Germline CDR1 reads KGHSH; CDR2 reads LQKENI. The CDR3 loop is CASSPNGQREYYNEQFF. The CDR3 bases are TGTGCCAGCTCACCAAATGGACAGCGGGAGTACTACAATGAGCAGTTCTTC.

The CDR3 nucleotides read TGTGCCAGCAGCCACGGAGTTCCTAATACGCAGTATTTT. This gives the protein CASSHGVPNTQYF. This rearrangement joins TRBV14 to TRBJ2-3; D not certain. The V end was cut by 3 bases, the J end by 7 bases, with 11 bases between. The CDR3 length is 13 residues. Germline CDR1 and CDR2: SGHDN and FVKESK.

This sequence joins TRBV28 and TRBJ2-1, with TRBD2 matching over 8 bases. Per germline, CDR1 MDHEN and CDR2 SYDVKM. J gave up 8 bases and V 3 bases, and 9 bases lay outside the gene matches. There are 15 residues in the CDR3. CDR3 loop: CASSLGTSGGDEQFF. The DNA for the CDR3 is TGTGCCAGCAGTTTGGGCACTAGCGGTGGGGATGAGCAGTTCTTC.

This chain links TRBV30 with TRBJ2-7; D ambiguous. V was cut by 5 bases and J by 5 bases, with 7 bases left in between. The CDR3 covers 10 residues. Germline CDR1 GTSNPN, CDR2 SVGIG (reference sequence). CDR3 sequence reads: CAWGRHEQYF. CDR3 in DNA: TGTGCCTGGGGAAGACACGAGCAGTACTTC.

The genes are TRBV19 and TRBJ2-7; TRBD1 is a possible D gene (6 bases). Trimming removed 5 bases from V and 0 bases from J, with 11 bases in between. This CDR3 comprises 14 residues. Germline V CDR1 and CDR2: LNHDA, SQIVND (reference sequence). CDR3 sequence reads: CASSVGDISYEQYF. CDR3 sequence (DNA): TGTGCCAGTAGTGTCGGGGACATCTCCTACGAGCAGTACTTC.

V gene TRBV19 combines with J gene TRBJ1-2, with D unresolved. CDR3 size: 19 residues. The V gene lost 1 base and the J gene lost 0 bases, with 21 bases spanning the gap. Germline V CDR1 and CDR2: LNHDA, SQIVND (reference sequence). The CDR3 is CASSIVGEHLEVSNYGYTF. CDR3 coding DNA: TGTGCCAGTAGTATAGTGGGCGAACACCTTGAAGTTTCTAACTATGGCTACACCTTC.

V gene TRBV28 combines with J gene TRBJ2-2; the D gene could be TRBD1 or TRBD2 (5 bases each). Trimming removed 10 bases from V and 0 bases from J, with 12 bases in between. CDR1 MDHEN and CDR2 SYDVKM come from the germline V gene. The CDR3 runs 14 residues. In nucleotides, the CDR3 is TGTGCCACCGGGACGGTTTCGAACACCGGGGAGCTGTTTTTT. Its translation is CATGTVSNTGELFF.

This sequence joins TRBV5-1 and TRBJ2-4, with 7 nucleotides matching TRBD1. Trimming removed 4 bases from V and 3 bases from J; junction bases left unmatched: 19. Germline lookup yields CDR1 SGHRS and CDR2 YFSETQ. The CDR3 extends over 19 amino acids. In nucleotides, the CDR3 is TGCGCCAGCAGCGACCACGCAATTAACTTGGGACAGCACAAAAACATTCAGTACTTC. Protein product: CASSDHAINLGQHKNIQYF.

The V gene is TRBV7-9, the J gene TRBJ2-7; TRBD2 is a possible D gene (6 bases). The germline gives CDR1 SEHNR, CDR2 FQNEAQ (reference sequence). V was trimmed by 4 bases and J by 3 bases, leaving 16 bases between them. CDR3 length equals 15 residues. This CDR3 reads CASSSAGSDNYEQYF. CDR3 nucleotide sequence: TGTGCCAGCAGCTCAGCGGGTTCAGATAACTACGAGCAGTACTTC.

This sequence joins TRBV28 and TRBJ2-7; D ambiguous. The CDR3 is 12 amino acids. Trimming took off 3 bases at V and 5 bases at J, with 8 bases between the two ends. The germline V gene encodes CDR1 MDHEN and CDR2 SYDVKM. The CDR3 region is CASSLKAHEQYF. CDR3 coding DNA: TGTGCCAGCAGTTTGAAGGCGCACGAGCAGTACTTC.

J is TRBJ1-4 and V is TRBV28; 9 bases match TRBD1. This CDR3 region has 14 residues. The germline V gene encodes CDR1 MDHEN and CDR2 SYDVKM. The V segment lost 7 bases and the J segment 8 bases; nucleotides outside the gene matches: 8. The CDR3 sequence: CASKRDRAREKLFF. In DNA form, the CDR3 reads TGTGCCAGCAAGAGGGACAGGGCTCGGGAAAAACTGTTTTTT.

CDR3 sequence (DNA): TGTGCCAGCAGTTTCGCAGGGGCCTACGAGCAGTACTTC. As protein: CASSFAGAYEQYF. This chain links TRBV28 with TRBJ2-7; maybe TRBD1 (6 bases). Per germline, CDR1 MDHEN and CDR2 SYDVKM. The ends were cut back, 3 bases at V and 2 bases at J, with 8 bases in the middle. The CDR3 length is 13 residues.

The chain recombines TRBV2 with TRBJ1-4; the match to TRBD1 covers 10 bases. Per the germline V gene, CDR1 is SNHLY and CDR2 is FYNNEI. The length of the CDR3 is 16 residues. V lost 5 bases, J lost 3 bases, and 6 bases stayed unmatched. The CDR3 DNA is TGTGCCAGCAGTAAGGGGGACAGGGGAGCTAATGAAAAACTGTTTTTT. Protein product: CASSKGDRGANEKLFF.

The CDR3 nucleotides are TGCGCCAGCAGAGGTCCCGGGACAGGATTTAGCGAGCAGTACTTC. Its translation is CASRGPGTGFSEQYF. The rearrangement uses TRBV10-2 and TRBJ2-7; 8 bases are shared with TRBD1. Germline V gives CDR1 WSHSY, CDR2 SAAADI. V lost 6 bases and J lost 6; bases outside the gene matches: 13. The CDR3 has 15 residues.

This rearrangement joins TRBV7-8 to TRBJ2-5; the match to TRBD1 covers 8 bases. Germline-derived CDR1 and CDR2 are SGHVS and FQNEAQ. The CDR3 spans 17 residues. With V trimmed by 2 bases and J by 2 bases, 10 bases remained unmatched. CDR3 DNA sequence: TGTGCCAGCAGCTTATGGGCGGGACAGGATCCTCAAGAGACCCAGTACTTC. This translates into CASSLWAGQDPQETQYF. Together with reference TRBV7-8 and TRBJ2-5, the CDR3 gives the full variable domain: GAGVSQSPRYKVAKRGQDVALRCDPISGHVSLFWYQQALGQGPEFLTYFQNEAQLDKSGLPSDRFFAERPEGSVSTLKIQRTQQEDSAVYLCASSLWAGQDPQETQYFGPGTRLLVL.